These T cell receptor beta chains were read from a single sample in a study of blood T cell repertoires in COVID-19. The table came from immunoSEQ multiplex PCR; TCRdb's copy has only in-frame clones and leaves some out. The data show approximately 250,000 clones, about 91% seen once. Sequenced input: PBMCs or T cells enriched from blood (not recorded which). The receptors come from a woman aged 40 to 55 with acute COVID-19. The CDR3 runs from the conserved cysteine through the conserved F or W. The order of the fields is J gene, clone size, V gene, CDR3 protein. Clone sizes are given selectively: once, few, many, or a class where the clone is expanded.

TRBJ2-3 | . | TRBV3-1/TRBV3-2 | CASSQRDFTDTQYF
TRBJ1-2 | few | TRBV7-9 | CASSPTGVGYTF
TRBJ1-1 | . | TRBV2 | CASSVQSYTEAFF
TRBJ2-1 | . | TRBV15 | CATSRDLGTVGEQFF
TRBJ1-1 | . | TRBV19 | CASSIESSGNTEAFF
TRBJ2-3 | once | TRBV30 | CAWNFERSDTQYF
TRBJ1-4 | . | TRBV6-1 | CASSEGTDNEKLFF
TRBJ2-5 | . | TRBV18 | CASSPPQGALKTQYF
TRBJ1-5 | few | TRBV7-8 | CASSLVLGSGNQPQHF
TRBJ1-5 | . | TRBV6-6 | CASSHRDRVSNQPQHF
TRBJ1-1 | . | TRBV10-3 | CAISEGQGDTEAFF
TRBJ1-1 | . | TRBV7-8 | CASSAEMNTEAFF
TRBJ1-3 | . | TRBV7-9 | CALGEGLSGNTIYF
TRBJ1-1 | once | TRBV10-1 | CASSSQTGGTEAFF
TRBJ2-5 | . | TRBV9 | CASSVGQGSSLQETQYF
TRBJ1-4 | many | TRBV2 | CASRRLDEKLFF
TRBJ2-7 | . | TRBV14 | CASSLQGYEQYF
TRBJ2-5 | . | TRBV5-1 | CASSLRTLGLAGDWTQYF
TRBJ2-5 | . | TRBV7-8 | CASSLDLGLGETQYF
TRBJ2-1 | . | TRBV28 | CASSPPALNYEQFF
TRBJ1-6 | . | TRBV7-9 | CASSLTRTADNSPLHF
TRBJ2-3 | once | TRBV5-1 | CASSWRNTQYF
TRBJ2-5 | . | TRBV30 | CAWSPPGVETQYF
TRBJ2-3 | many | TRBV29-1 | CSVDRGGTDTQYF
TRBJ1-5 | . | TRBV7-9 | CASSLQGSNQPQHF
TRBJ1-5 | once | TRBV28 | CASRMTGLSQPQHF
TRBJ1-2 | . | TRBV19 | CASSMGQGAYSRYGYTF
TRBJ1-2 | . | TRBV19 | CASSIGGNYGYTF
TRBJ1-1 | . | TRBV15 | CATSRGLGQPNTEAFF
TRBJ2-4 | . | TRBV19 | CASSQGTSGTEILAKNIQYF
TRBJ2-7 | . | TRBV19 | CASKAFHGLSYEQYF
TRBJ2-7 | few | TRBV5-4 | CASSLGSGRYEQYF
TRBJ2-7 | . | TRBV7-3 | CASSLPVAHMPFSPYEQYF
TRBJ1-6 | . | TRBV28 | CASSFRPLSYNSPLHF
TRBJ2-4 | . | TRBV7-2 | CASSYGLAGNIQYF
TRBJ1-1 | . | TRBV28 | CASSPRQGMNTEAFF
TRBJ1-1 | . | TRBV20-1 | CSASRDSGDTEAFF
TRBJ2-1 | . | TRBV2 | CAMTREGPYNEQFF
TRBJ1-1 | . | TRBV27 | CASRLVRGVNTEAFF
TRBJ2-7 | . | TRBV28 | CASRSPLAAGEQYF
TRBJ1-5 | . | TRBV3-1/TRBV3-2 | CASSLGQGGQPQHF
TRBJ2-5 | . | TRBV19 | CASQRTVQETQYF
TRBJ2-7 | . | TRBV19 | CASSTSSGGYEQYF
TRBJ1-1 | . | TRBV6-5 | CASRKPTGLNTEAFF
TRBJ2-2 | once | TRBV5-1 | CASSLVAGNTGELFF
TRBJ1-3 | . | TRBV7-2 | CASSLAFGQLVSTIYF
TRBJ2-7 | . | TRBV28 | CASHGHNSYEQYF
TRBJ2-2 | . | TRBV7-2 | CASSLTGVVTGELFF
TRBJ2-2 | . | TRBV7-2 | CASSLTRIRDGELFF
TRBJ1-6 | . | TRBV6-5 | CASSYPQGALHF
TRBJ1-2 | . | TRBV28 | CASSSPNRSYGYTF
TRBJ2-1 | . | TRBV7-9 | CASSFVGVGNEQFF
TRBJ1-1 | . | TRBV30 | CAWSQTGILRAFF
TRBJ2-3 | . | TRBV9 | CASSPWKGASDTQYF
TRBJ1-5 | few | TRBV7-9 | CASSSGTGRNQPQHF
TRBJ2-1 | once | TRBV6-1 | CASSEPSSYNEQFF
TRBJ1-3 | . | TRBV28 | CASSLYAGSSGNTIYF
TRBJ2-7 | . | TRBV20-1 | CSASIAGVSYEQYF
TRBJ2-5 | . | TRBV18 | CASSLTGVRETQYF